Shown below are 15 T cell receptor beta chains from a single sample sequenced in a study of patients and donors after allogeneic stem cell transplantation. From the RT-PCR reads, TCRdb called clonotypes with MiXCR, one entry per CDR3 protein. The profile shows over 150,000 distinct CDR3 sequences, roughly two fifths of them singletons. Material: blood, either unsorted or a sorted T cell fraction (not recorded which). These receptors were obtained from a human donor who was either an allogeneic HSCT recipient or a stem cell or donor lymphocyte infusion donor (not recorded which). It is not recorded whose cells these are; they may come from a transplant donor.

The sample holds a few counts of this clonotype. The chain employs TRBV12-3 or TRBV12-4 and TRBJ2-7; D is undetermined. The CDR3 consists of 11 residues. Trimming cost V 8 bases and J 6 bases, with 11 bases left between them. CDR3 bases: TGTGCCAGCGGGTTAATTACCGAGCAGTACTTC. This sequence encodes CASGLITEQYF.

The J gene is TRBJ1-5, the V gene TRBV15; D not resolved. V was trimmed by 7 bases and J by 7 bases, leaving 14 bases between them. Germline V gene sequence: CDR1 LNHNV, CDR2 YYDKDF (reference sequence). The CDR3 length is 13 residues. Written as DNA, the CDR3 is TGTGCCACCAACCTGGCGGGGAAACAGCCCCAGCATTTT. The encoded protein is CATNLAGKQPQHF. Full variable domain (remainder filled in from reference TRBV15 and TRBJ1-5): DAMVIQNPRYQVTQFGKPVTLSCSQTLNHNVMYWYQQKSSQAPKLLFHYYDKDFNNEADTPDNFQSRRPNTSFCFLDIRSPGLGDTAMYLCATNLAGKQPQHFGDGTRLSIL.

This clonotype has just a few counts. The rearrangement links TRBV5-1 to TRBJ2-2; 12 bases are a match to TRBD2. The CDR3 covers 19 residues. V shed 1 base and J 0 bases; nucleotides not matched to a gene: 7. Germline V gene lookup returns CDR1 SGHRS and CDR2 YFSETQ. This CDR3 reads CASSLLGLAGPANTGELFF. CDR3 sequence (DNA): TGCGCCAGCAGCTTGTTGGGACTAGCGGGCCCCGCGAACACCGGGGAGCTGTTTTTT.

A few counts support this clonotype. The CDR3 bases are TGTGCCAGCAGTCGCCCTCCGGGTACAAACACTGAAGCTTTCTTT. Protein: CASSRPPGTNTEAFF. The chain has TRBV6-6 and TRBJ1-1; D unresolved. Germline CDR1 is MNHNY and CDR2 is SVGAGI (reference sequence). V lost 5 bases and J lost 2, with 15 bases in between. The CDR3 is made up of 15 amino acids.

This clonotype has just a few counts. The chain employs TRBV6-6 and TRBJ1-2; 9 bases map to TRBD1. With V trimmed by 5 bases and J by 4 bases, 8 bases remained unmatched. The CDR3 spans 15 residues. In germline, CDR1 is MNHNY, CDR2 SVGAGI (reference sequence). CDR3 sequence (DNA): TGTGCCAGCAGTACCGGGACAGGGCCGCTCTATGGCTACACCTTC. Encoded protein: CASSTGTGPLYGYTF.

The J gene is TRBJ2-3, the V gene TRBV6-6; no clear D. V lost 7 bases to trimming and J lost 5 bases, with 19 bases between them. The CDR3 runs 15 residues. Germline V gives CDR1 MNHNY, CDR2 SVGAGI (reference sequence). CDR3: CASKSARLLGDTQYF. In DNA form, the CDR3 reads TGTGCCAGCAAATCGGCACGTCTTTTAGGAGATACGCAGTATTTT.

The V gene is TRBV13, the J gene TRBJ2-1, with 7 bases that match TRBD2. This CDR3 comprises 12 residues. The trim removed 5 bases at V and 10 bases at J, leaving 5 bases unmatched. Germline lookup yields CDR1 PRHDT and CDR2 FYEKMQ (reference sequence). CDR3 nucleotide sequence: TGTGCCAGCAGCGCTGGGACTACCGAGCAGTTCTTC. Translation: CASSAGTTEQFF.

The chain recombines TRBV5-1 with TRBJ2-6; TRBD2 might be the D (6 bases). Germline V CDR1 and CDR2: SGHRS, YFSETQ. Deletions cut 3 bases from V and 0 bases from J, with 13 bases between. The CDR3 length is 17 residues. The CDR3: CASSWRVTSSGANVLTF. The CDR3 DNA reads TGCGCCAGCAGCTGGAGGGTTACAAGCTCTGGGGCCAACGTCCTGACTTTC.

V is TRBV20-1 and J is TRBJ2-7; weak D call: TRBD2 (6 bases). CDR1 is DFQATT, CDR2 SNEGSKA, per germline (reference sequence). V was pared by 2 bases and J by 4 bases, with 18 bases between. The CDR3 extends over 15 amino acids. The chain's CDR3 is CSARRPGEPYYEQYF. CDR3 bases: TGCAGTGCTAGAAGACCGGGGGAACCCTATTACGAGCAGTACTTC.

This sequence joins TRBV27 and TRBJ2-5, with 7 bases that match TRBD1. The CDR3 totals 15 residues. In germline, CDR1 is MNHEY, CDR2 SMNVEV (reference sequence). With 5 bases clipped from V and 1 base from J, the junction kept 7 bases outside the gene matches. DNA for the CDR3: TGTGCCAGCAGTCCTCGGGACAGTAGCCAAGAGACCCAGTACTTC. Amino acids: CASSPRDSSQETQYF.

The CDR3 loop reads CASSVDPRGDTEAFF. CDR3 in DNA: TGTGCCAGCAGCGTAGACCCCAGGGGGGACACTGAAGCTTTCTTT. The chain recombines TRBV9 with TRBJ1-1, with TRBD1 matching over 7 bases. The CDR3 is 15 residues long. After removal of 0 bases from V and 3 bases from J, the junction contained 5 bases not matched to a gene. Per germline, CDR1 SGDLS and CDR2 YYNGEE. Together with reference TRBV9 and TRBJ1-1, the CDR3 gives the full variable domain: DSGVTQTPKHLITATGQRVTLRCSPRSGDLSVYWYQQSLDQGLQFLIQYYNGEERAKGNILERFSAQQFPDLHSELNLSSLELGDSALYFCASSVDPRGDTEAFFGQGTRLTVV.

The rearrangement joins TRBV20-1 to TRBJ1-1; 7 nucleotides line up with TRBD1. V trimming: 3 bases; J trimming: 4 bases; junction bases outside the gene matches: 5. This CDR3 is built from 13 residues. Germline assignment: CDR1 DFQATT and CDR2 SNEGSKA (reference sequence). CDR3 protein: CSARLPGGTEAFF. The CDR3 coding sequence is TGCAGTGCTAGGCTGCCAGGGGGCACTGAAGCTTTCTTT.

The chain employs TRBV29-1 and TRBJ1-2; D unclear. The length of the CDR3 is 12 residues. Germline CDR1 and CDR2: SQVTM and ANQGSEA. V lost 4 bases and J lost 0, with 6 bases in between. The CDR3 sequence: CSVGSSNYGYTF. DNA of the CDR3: TGCAGCGTTGGTTCGTCTAACTATGGCTACACCTTC.

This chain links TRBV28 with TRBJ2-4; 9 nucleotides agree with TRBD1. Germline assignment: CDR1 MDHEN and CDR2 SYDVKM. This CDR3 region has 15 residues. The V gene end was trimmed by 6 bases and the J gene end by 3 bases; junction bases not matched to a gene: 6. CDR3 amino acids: CASSAGQGVKNIQYF. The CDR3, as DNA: TGTGCCAGCAGCGCGGGACAGGGTGTCAAAAACATTCAGTACTTC. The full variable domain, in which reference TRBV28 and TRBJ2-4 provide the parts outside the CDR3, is DVKVTQSSRYLVKRTGEKVFLECVQDMDHENMFWYRQDPGLGLRLIYFSYDVKMKEKGDIPEGYSVSREKKERFSLILESASTNQTSMYLCASSAGQGVKNIQYFGAGTRLSVL.

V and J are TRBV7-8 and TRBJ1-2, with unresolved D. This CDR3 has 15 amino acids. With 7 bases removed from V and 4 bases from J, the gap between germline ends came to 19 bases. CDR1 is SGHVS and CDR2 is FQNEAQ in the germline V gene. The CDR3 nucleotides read TGTGCCAGCAACAACAGACGGGCTTTGGGCTATGGCTACACCTTC. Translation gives CASNNRRALGYGYTF. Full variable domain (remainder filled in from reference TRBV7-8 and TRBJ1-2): GAGVSQSPRYKVAKRGQDVALRCDPISGHVSLFWYQQALGQGPEFLTYFQNEAQLDKSGLPSDRFFAERPEGSVSTLKIQRTQQEDSAVYLCASNNRRALGYGYTFGSGTRLTVV.